Given below is one T cell receptor (beta chain) in context. This clonotype was counted only a few times. It has no known antigen specificity. Base qualities are missing; no much larger clone stands one base away. The sample is drawn from a study of regulatory T cells in long-lasting Graves disease (dated by TCRdb to about 2021). For the wider study: Persistent Graves' disease was defined as antithyroid drug treatment for over 5 years with persistently positive TSH receptor autoantibodies. Peripheral blood TCR sequencing and RNA sequencing compared persistent Graves' disease patients with newly diagnosed Graves' disease patients. The study took place in China and was registered as a clinical trial. A total of roughly 35 samples underwent TCR sequencing: about 13 from persistent and roughly 20 from newly diagnosed Graves' disease patients. Antithyroid drugs had been taken for 10 to 13 years on average by persistent Graves' disease patients in the clinical cohort.

The time point label for this specimen denotes: persistent/refractory GD, antithyroid drugs over 5 years with positive TRAb. For both TCR sequencing and RNA sequencing, RNA was extracted from PBMCs using TRIzol. Graves' disease was diagnosed according to American Thyroid Association guidelines. Recruitment of patients was carried out at an endocrinology department in Xi'an, China. Each patient gave about 9.1 milliliters of peripheral blood, collected in an EDTA anticoagulant tube. Ficoll Paque Plus density gradient separation was used to isolate PBMCs, and no additional T cell sorting was done. An Agilent 2100 Bioanalyzer and agarose gel were used to check RNA quality, while a NanoDrop 2000 measured RNA concentration. General conclusions and limits of the study: Only the TCR beta chain was sequenced and analyzed. Persistent patients shared more public clonotypes among themselves (around 3,000) than newly diagnosed patients did (over 900). Peripheral blood alone was examined, since thyroid tissue, which constituted the primary lesion, could not be accessed. Persistent Graves' disease patients showed lower TCR Shannon entropy and fewer highly expanded clones than newly diagnosed patients, suggesting clonal expansion. As a limitation, the authors acknowledged that the small sample size may reduce accuracy.

Library generation was performed with multiplex PCR. The sample was run on an Illumina HiSeq 4000. TCR beta libraries were built with iRepertoire HTBI primers and Arm-PCR amplification of CDR3 regions. Before sequencing, the PCR products went through gel purification. For the original study's pipeline: Across samples, approximately 68 TRBV and roughly 15 TRBJ segments were identified and used for gene usage analysis of CDR3 amino acid clonotypes. COPE and FqMerger were used to merge filtered high-quality paired reads into contigs. BLAST was used to align contigs to IMGT TRBV, TRBD and TRBJ reference genes, and CDR3 was defined according to IMGT. Highly expanded clones were defined as clonotypes with a frequency above 0.1%. Repertoire diversity was measured by Shannon entropy, and V-J evenness by the Gini coefficient. A clonotype found in more than one individual was treated as public. Using fastp at Q25 and MiXCR, TCRdb reprocessed the public reads and kept productive beta chains. CDR3 protein sequences are deduplicated, and each keeps its most common genes and DNA. The V and J calls follow TCRdb's processing rather than the paper's. A total of a few hundred thousand distinct CDR3 sequences appear in this sample, around 20% of them only once. The leading ten clones occupy about a quarter of the sample.

The sample in question was peripheral blood mononuclear cells (PBMCs), obtained when the disease was refractory, from a patient treated with antithyroid drugs. The sequence derives from a female donor with Graves disease.

DNA sequence: TGCAGCGTTGAATGGACAGGGAGGAAAGAAGAGACCCAGTACTTC. Translated, it gives CSVEWTGRKEETQYF. The rearranged chain carries TRBV29-1 and TRBJ2-5; the junction holds 8 bases that match TRBD1. From the germline V gene, CDR1 is SQVTM and CDR2 is ANQGSEA. From the cysteine up to the phenylalanine, the CDR3 has a length of 15 residues. CDR3 DNA only is kept here, 45 bases in frame from base 1. The V end gives up 2 bases and the J end 3 bases, leaving 8 bases in the junction not matched to a gene.